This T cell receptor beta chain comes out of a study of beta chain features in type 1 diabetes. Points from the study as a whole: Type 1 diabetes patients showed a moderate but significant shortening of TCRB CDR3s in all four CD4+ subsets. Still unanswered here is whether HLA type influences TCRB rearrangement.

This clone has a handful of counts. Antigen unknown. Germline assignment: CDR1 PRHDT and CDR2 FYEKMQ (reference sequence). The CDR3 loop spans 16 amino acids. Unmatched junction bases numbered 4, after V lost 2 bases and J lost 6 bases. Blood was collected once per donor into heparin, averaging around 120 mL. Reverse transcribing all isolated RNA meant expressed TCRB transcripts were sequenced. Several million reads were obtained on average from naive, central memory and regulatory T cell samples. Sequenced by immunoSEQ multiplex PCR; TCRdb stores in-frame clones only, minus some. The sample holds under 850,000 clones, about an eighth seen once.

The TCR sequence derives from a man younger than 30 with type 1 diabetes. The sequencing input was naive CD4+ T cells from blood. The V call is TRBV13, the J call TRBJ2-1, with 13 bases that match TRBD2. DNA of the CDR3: TGTGCCAGCAGCTTACCGGGACTAGCGGGGTCCAATGAGCAGTTCTTC. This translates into CASSLPGLAGSNEQFF.